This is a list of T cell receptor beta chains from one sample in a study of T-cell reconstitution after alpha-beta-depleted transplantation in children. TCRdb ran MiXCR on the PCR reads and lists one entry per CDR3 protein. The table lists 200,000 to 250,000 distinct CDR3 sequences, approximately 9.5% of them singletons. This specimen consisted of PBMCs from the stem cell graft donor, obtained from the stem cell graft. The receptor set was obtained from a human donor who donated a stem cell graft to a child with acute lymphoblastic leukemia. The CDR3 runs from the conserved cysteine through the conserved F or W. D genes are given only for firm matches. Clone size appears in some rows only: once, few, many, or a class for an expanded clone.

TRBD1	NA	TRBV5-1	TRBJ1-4	TGCGCCAGCAGCTCTAGGACAGGCTCCAATGAAAAACTGTTTTTT	CASSSRTGSNEKLFF
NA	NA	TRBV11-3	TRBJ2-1	TGTGCCAGCAGCTTAGGACTGCGCGATGAGCAGTTCTTC	CASSLGLRDEQFF
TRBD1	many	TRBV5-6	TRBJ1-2	TGTGCCAGCAGCTCACCCCGACGGGACAGAGGCTACACCTTC	CASSSPRRDRGYTF
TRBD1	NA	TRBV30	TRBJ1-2	TGTGCCTGGAGTGAGACAGGGGGTATGGGGGGCTACACCTTC	CAWSETGGMGGYTF
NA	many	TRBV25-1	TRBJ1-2	TGTGCCAGCAGAAGGGGCGGAGAAAATGGCTACACCTTC	CASRRGGENGYTF
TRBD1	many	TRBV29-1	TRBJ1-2	TGCAGCGTGGGGGACAGGCTCGTTAGGTATGGCTACACCTTC	CSVGDRLVRYGYTF
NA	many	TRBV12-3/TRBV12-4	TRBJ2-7	TGTGCCAGCAGTATCGGACCAACCTACGAGCAGTACTTC	CASSIGPTYEQYF
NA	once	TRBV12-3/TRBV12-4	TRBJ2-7	TGTGCCAGCACCCTCTCCGGAGGGGGGCGGTCCTACGAGCAGTACTTC	CASTLSGGGRSYEQYF
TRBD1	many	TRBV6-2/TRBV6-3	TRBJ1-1	TGTGCCAGCATAACGGGACAGGGCCTACTTGAAGCTTTCTTT	CASITGQGLLEAFF
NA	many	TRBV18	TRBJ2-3	TGTGCCAGCTCACCTGTTGCGGATACGCAGTATTTT	CASSPVADTQYF
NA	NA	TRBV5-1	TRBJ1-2	TGCGCCAGCAGCCCTCTCGACAGTGGGGTTGGCTACACCTTC	CASSPLDSGVGYTF
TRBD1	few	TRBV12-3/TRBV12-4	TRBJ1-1	TGTGCCAGCGAACAGGGGGCGCGGACTGAAGCTTTCTTT	CASEQGARTEAFF
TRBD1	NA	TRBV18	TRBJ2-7	TGTGCCAGCTCACCCCAGAGACAGGGCAACGAGCAGTACTTC	CASSPQRQGNEQYF
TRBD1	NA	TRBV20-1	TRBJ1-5	TGCAGTGCTAACAGGGGAAACAGCAATCAGCCCCAGCATTTT	CSANRGNSNQPQHF
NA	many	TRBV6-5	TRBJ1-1	TGTGCCAGCAGTCCCCCCGGTGCTGAAGCTTTCTTT	CASSPPGAEAFF
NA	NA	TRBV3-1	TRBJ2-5	TGTGCCAGCAGCCTCCGGACCCCCCGGGGGGAGACCCAGTACTTC	CASSLRTPRGETQYF
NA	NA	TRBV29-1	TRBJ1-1	TGCAGCGCCGAGGGAGTAGGGAACGGGGCTTTCTTT	CSAEGVGNGAFF
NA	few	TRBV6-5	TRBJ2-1	TGTGCCAGCAGTTACTCTCCGGATTCCTACAATGAGCAGTTCTTC	CASSYSPDSYNEQFF
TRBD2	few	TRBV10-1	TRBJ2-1	TGCGCCAGCAGTGACCAGACCGGCGGGGGGGACAATGAGCAGTTCTTC	CASSDQTGGGDNEQFF
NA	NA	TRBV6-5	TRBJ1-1	TGTGCCAGCAGTTACTCGGAGGGGACTGAAGCTTTCTTT	CASSYSEGTEAFF
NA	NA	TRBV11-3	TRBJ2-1	TGTGCCAGCAGCCCAATAGCCGGACTGCGGAATGAGCAGTTCTTC	CASSPIAGLRNEQFF
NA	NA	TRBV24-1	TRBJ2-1	TGTGCCACCAGTGATCGCAGGGAAGGGCAGTTCTTC	CATSDRREGQFF
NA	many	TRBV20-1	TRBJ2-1	TGCAGTGCTAGTTGGGCGGGACTCTACAATGAGCAGTTCTTC	CSASWAGLYNEQFF
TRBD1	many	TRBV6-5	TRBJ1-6	TGTGCCAGCAGTTACTCGCAGGGGGCGGCCGCACCCCTCCACTTT	CASSYSQGAAAPLHF
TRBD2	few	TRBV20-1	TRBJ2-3	TGCAGTGCTCTAGGGACTAGCTCAGATACGCAGTATTTT	CSALGTSSDTQYF
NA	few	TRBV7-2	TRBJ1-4	TGTGCCAGCAGCCCCTGGGGAGAAAAACTGTTTTTT	CASSPWGEKLFF
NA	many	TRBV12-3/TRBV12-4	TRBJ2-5	TGTGCCAGCAGCCAGGGTGACCAAGAGACCCAGTACTTC	CASSQGDQETQYF
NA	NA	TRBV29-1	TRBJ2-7	TGCAGCGTTGAAGAAGACACAATAGTCTCCTACGAGCAGTACTTC	CSVEEDTIVSYEQYF
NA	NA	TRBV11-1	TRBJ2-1	TGTGCCAGCATAGGGTCCAAGGCAGGGCAAAGGTCCTACAATGAGCAGTTCTTC	CASIGSKAGQRSYNEQFF
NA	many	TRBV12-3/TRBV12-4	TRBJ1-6	TGTGCCACCCAGGACAGACAGAATTCACCCCTCCACTTT	CATQDRQNSPLHF
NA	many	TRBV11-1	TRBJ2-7	TGTGCCAGCAGCTTAGGGTCCGGAGGAACCGTCTACGAGCAGTACTTC	CASSLGSGGTVYEQYF
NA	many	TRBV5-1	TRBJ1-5	TGCGCCAGCAGCTTGGATGGGGGCCTCGGGCCCCAGCATTTT	CASSLDGGLGPQHF
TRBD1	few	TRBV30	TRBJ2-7	TGTGCCTGGAGAGACAGGGGGCTGGAGCAGTACTTC	CAWRDRGLEQYF